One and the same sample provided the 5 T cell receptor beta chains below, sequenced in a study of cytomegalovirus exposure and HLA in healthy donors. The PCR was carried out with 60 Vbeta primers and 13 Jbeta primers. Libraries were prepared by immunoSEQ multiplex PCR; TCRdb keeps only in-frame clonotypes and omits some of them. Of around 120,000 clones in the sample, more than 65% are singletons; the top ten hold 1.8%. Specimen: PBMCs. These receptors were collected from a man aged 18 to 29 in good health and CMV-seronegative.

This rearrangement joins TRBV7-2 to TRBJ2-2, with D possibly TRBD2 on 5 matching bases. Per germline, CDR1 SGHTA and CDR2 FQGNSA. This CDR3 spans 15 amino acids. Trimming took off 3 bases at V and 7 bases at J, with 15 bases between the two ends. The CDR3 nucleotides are TGTGCCAGCAGCTTGGACGGAGGATCTGGCGGGGAGCTGTTTTTT. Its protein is CASSLDGGSGGELFF.

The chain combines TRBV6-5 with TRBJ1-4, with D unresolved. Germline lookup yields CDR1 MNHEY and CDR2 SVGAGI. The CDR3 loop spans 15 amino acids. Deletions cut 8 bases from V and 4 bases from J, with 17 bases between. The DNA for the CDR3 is TGTGCCAGCTCCCGGAGGGAGCGGGGTAATGAAAAACTGTTTTTT. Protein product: CASSRRERGNEKLFF.

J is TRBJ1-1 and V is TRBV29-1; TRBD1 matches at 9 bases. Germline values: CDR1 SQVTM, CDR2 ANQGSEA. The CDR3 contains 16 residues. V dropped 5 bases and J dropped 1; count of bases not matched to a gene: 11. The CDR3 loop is CSVSSHRQGGNTEAFF. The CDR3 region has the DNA TGCAGCGTTTCCTCGCATCGACAGGGGGGGAACACTGAAGCTTTCTTT.

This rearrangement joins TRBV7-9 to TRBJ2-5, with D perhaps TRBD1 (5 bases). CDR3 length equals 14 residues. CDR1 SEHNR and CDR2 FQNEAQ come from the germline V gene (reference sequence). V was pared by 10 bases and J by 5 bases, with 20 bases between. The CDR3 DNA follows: TGTGCCACTCCCGTTTCCAGGGCGGAGGAGACCCAGTACTTC. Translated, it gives CATPVSRAEETQYF.

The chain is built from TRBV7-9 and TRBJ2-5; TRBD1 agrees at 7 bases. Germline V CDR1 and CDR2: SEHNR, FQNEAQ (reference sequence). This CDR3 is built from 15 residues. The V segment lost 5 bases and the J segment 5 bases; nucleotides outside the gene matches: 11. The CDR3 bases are TGTGCCAGCAGCCAAGACAGGGCCCTGGGGGAGACCCAGTACTTC. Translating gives CASSQDRALGETQYF.